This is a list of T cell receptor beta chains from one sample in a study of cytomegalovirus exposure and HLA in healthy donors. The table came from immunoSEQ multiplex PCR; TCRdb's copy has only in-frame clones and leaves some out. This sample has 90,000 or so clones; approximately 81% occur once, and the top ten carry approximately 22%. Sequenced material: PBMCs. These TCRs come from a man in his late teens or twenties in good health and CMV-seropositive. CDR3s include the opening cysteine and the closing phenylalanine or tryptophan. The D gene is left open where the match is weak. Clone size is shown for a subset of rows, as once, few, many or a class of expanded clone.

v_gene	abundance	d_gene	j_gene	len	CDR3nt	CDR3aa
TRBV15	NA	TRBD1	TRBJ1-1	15	TGTGCCACCAGCAGAGGGACAGGGGGTTTCTTTGAAGCTTTCTTT	CATSRGTGGFFEAFF
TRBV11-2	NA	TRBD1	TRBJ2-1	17	TGTGCCAGCAGCTTAGCCCGGACAGGGAGTTCCTACAATGAGCAGTTCTTC	CASSLARTGSSYNEQFF
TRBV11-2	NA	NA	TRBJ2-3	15	TGTGCCAGCAGCTTGGGTAGCGGAAGCACAGATACGCAGTATTTT	CASSLGSGSTDTQYF
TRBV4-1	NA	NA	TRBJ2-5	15	TGCGCCAGCAGCCACCATCCTCCTAGCGTAGAGACCCAGTACTTC	CASSHHPPSVETQYF
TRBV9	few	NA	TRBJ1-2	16	TGTGCCAGCAGCGTAGGGAGTCGGGGGTACAACTATGGCTACACCTTC	CASSVGSRGYNYGYTF
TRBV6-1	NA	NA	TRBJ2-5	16	TGTGCCAGCAGTGAATTCGGCAGGGGAGTCGGAGAGACCCAGTACTTC	CASSEFGRGVGETQYF
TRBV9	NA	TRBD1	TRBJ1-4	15	TGTGCCAGCAGCGGACAGGGGATATCCAATGAAAAACTGTTTTTT	CASSGQGISNEKLFF
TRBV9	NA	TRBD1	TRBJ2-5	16	TGTGCCAGCAGCGCGGGGACAGGGGTTTGGGGAGAGACCCAGTACTTC	CASSAGTGVWGETQYF
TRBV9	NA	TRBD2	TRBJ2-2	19	TGTGCCAGCAGCGGTGGGGGACTAGCGGGAGGGCCGAACACCGGGGAGCTGTTTTTT	CASSGGGLAGGPNTGELFF
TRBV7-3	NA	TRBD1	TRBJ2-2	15	TGTGCCAGCAGCAGCGGGGACAGGGTTACCGGGGAGCTGTTTTTT	CASSSGDRVTGELFF
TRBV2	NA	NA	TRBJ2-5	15	TGTGCCAGCAGTGGATCCGGGACAAGACGTGAGACCCAGTACTTC	CASSGSGTRRETQYF
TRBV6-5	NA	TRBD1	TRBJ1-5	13	TGTGCCAGCACTCCAGGGGGGAATCAGCCCCAGCATTTT	CASTPGGNQPQHF
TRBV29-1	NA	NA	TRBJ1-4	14	TGCAGCGCCGCGGATGGGACATTTAATGAAAAACTGTTTTTT	CSAADGTFNEKLFF
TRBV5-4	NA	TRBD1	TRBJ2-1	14	TGTGCCAGCAGTGACAGGGGCTCCTACAATGAGCAGTTCTTC	CASSDRGSYNEQFF
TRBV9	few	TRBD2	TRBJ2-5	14	TGTGCCAGCAGCTCTACTAGCGGGAGAGAGACCCAGTACTTC	CASSSTSGRETQYF
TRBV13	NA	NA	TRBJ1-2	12	TGTGCCAGCAGCTTAGGCCGCTATGGCTACACCTTC	CASSLGRYGYTF
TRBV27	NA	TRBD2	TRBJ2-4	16	TGTGCCAGCAGTTCCGGGACTAGCGGGAAGGTCGGCATTCAGTACTTC	CASSSGTSGKVGIQYF
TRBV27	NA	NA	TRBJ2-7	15	TGTGCCAGCAGTCTTGGGACTGGCGGACCTTACGAGCAGTACTTC	CASSLGTGGPYEQYF
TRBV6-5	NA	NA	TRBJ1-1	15	TGTGCCAGCAGTTACTCGCAGGGGAGGAACACTGAAGCTTTCTTT	CASSYSQGRNTEAFF
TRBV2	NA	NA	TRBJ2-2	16	TGTGCCAGCAGTTCACAGGGCCAAGCGAACACCGGGGAGCTGTTTTTT	CASSSQGQANTGELFF
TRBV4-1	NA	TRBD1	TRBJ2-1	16	TGCGCCAGCAGCCAAGGCGGGACAGGGGGCGCGTATGAGCAGTTCTTC	CASSQGGTGGAYEQFF
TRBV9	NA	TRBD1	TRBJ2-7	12	TGTGCCAGCAGCGGGACAGGCCCCGAGCAGTACTTC	CASSGTGPEQYF
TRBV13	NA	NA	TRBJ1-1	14	TGTGCCAGCAGCTTAAGAGGTAGGGGGACTGAAGCTTTCTTT	CASSLRGRGTEAFF
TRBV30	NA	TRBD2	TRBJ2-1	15	TGTGCCTGGAGTGTAGGAGTAGCGGGAGACAATGAGCAGTTCTTC	CAWSVGVAGDNEQFF
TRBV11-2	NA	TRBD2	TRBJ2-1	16	TGTGCCAGCAGCTTAGGCCCTAGCGGGAGCAACAATGAGCAGTTCTTC	CASSLGPSGSNNEQFF
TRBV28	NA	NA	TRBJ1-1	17	TGTGCCAGCAGTTTATTGGCATCCCCGGGACAGAACACTGAAGCTTTCTTT	CASSLLASPGQNTEAFF
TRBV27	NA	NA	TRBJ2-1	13	TGTGCCTCCGGGTCCCTCTCCTACAATGAGCAGTTCTTC	CASGSLSYNEQFF
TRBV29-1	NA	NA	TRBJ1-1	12	TGCAGCGTCCTCGGTCCTTACACTGAAGCTTTCTTT	CSVLGPYTEAFF
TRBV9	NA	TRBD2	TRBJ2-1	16	TGTGCCAGCAGTTATTCCACTAGCGGGGTCTACAATGAGCAGTTCTTC	CASSYSTSGVYNEQFF
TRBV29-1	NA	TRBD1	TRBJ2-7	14	TGCAGCGTTGAAGAGGGACAGGGGGCCTACGAGCAGTACTTC	CSVEEGQGAYEQYF
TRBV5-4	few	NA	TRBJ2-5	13	TGTGCCAGCAGCTTGGACTACCAAGAGACCCAGTACTTC	CASSLDYQETQYF
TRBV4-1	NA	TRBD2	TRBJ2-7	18	TGCGCCAGCAGCCAAGCTCTCTCTAGCGGGATTATATCCTACGAGCAGTACTTC	CASSQALSSGIISYEQYF
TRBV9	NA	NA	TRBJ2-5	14	TGTGCCAGCAGCGTTTCAACTGCTCAAGAGACCCAGTACTTC	CASSVSTAQETQYF
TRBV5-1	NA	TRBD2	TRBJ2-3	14	TGCGCCAGCAGCTTACTAGCGGGGTATGATACGCAGTATTTT	CASSLLAGYDTQYF
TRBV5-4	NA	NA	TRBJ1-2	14	TGTGCCAGCACCCCGCGAGGGGGTAACTATGGCTACACCTTC	CASTPRGGNYGYTF
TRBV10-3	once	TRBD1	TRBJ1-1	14	TGTGCCACCGGGACAGATATTCTGAACACTGAAGCTTTCTTT	CATGTDILNTEAFF
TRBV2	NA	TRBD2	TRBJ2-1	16	TGTGCCAGCATGGGACTAGCGGGAAAGGCCTACAATGAGCAGTTCTTC	CASMGLAGKAYNEQFF